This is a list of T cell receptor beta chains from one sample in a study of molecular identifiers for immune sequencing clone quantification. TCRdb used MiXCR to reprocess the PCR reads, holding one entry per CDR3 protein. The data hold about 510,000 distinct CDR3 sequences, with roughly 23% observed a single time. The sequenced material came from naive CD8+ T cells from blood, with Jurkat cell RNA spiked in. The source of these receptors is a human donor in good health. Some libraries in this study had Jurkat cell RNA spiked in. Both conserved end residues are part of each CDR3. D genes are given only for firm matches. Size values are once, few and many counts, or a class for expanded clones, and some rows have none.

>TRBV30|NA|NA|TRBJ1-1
TGTGCCTGGAGCGGGGCCCTGAACACTGAAGCTTTCTTT
CAWSGALNTEAFF
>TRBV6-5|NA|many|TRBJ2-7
TGTGCCAGCAGTTATTCAGAACCGGGACAAACCTTC
CASSYSEPGQTF
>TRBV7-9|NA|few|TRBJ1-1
TGTGCCAGCAGCTCTCGAACCCGTCTAGGGGAAGCTTTCTTT
CASSSRTRLGEAFF
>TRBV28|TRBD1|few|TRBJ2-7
TGTGCCAGCACCGCATCAGGGACAGGGTTTTACGAGCAGTACTTC
CASTASGTGFYEQYF
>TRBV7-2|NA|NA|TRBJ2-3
TGTGCCAGCAGCCAGATCACAGGGATCACAGATACGCAGTATTTT
CASSQITGITDTQYF
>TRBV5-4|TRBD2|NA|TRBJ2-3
TGTGCCAGCAGCTTAAACAGCTTAGCGGGGCACACAGATACGCAGTATTTT
CASSLNSLAGHTDTQYF
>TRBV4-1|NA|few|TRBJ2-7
TGCGCCAGCAGCCAAGAAAGAGGGGCGAGCTCCTACGAGCAGTACTTC
CASSQERGASSYEQYF
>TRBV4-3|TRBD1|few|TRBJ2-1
TGCGCCAGCAGCCAAGATTGGGTTGGACAGGGAAGATACAATGAGCAGTTCTTC
CASSQDWVGQGRYNEQFF
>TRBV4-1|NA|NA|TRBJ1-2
TGCGCCAGCAGCCCTGACTCACCTACCTATGGCTACACCTTC
CASSPDSPTYGYTF
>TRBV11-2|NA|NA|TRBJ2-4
TGTGCCAGCAGCTTAATCTTACCCCGATCCCGGAGCCAGGGCCGACCGGCCAAAAACATTCAGTACTTC
CASSLILPRSRSQGRPAKNIQYF
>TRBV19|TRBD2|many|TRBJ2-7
TGTGCCAGTAGTTTTCGACTAGCGGGAGGGTACGAGCAGTACTTC
CASSFRLAGGYEQYF
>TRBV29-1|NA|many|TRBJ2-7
TGCAGCGTGTGGCTGGGCAGGCCCAGCTCCTACGAGCAGTACTTC
CSVWLGRPSSYEQYF
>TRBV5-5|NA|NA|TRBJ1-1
TGTGCCAGCAGCTTAGTTGGTCCAGGGTATGAAGCTTTCTTT
CASSLVGPGYEAFF
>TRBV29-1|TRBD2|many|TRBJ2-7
TGCAGCGTTACCGGGACTAGCGGGACCCCGGGAGGAGAGCAGTACTTC
CSVTGTSGTPGGEQYF
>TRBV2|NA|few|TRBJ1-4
TGTGCCAGCAGGGCGACAGGAGCTAATGAAAAACTGTTTTTT
CASRATGANEKLFF
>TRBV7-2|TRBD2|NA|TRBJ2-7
TGTGCCAGCAGCTTAGATCTAGCGGGCCTCGGTACCTACGAGCAGTACTTC
CASSLDLAGLGTYEQYF
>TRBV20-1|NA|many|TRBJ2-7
TGCAGTGCTAGAGAACCCCGAGGGTACGAGCAGTACTTC
CSAREPRGYEQYF
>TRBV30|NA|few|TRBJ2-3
TGCGGCACAGATACGCAGTATTTT
CGTDTQYF
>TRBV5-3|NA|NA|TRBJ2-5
TGTGCCAGTAGCTTACCCCAGGGCCAAGAGACCCAGTACTTC
CASSLPQGQETQYF
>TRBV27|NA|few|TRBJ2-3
TGTGCCAGCAGTGCCGGGACGCCCCTTGGGACAGATACGCAGTATTTT
CASSAGTPLGTDTQYF
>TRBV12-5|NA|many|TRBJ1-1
TGTGCTAGTGGTTTGGAAGTGGGGGAGCTGAACACTGAAGCTTTCTTT
CASGLEVGELNTEAFF
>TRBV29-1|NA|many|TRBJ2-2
TGCAGCGTTGAAATCACCACGAACACCGGGGAGCTGTTTTTT
CSVEITTNTGELFF
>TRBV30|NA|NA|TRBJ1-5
TGTGCCTGGAGCGTTTTGGCAGGGAACCAGCCCCAGCATTTT
CAWSVLAGNQPQHF
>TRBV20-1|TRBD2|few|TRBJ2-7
TGCAGTGCCCCAACCCCTTGGACTAGCGGGAGTGTCTACGAGCAGTACTTC
CSAPTPWTSGSVYEQYF
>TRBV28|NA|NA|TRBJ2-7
TGTGCCAGCAGTTTGGACGGGACATGGACCTACGAGCAGTACTTC
CASSLDGTWTYEQYF
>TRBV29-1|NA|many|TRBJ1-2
TGCAGCGTTGAGGGGCAGATTAACTATGGCTACACCTTC
CSVEGQINYGYTF
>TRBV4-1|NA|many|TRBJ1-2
TGCGCCAGCAGCCAAGCTTGGGCAGGTGACGTCTACACCTTC
CASSQAWAGDVYTF
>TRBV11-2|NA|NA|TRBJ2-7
TGTGCCAGCAGCTCCTGGACAGAATCCTACGAGCAGTACTTC
CASSSWTESYEQYF
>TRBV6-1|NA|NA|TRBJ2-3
TGTGCCAGCAGCCCCGGACTGGGTCCGGATACGCAGTATTTT
CASSPGLGPDTQYF
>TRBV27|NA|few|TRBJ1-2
TGTGCCAGCAGTCCAACGGTGACAGAGCTCGGCTATGGCTACACCTTC
CASSPTVTELGYGYTF
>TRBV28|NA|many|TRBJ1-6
TGTGCCAGCAGTTCCCCCCCAGGGCCCCTCCACTTT
CASSSPPGPLHF
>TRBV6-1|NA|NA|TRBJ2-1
TGTGCCAGCGGCACGCAGTTCTTC
CASGTQFF
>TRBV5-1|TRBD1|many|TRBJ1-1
TGCGCCAGCAGCTTGGCCGGGACAGACATGAACACTGAAGCTTTCTTT
CASSLAGTDMNTEAFF
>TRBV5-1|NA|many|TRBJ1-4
TGCGCCAGCAGCTCAGGAATAGAAAGGTTTTTT
CASSSGIERFF
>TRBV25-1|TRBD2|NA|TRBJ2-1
TGTGCCAGCAGGGGACTAGCGGGGGGCCAAATCCCCTACAATGAGCAGTTCTTC
CASRGLAGGQIPYNEQFF
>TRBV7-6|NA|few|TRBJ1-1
TGTGCCAGCAGCCCGAATTCGAGGACTGAAGCTTTCTTT
CASSPNSRTEAFF
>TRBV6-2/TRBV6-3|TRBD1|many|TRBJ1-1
TGTGCCAGCAGTTACTCGTTCCAGGGGGACATCATGAACACTGAAGCTTTCTTT
CASSYSFQGDIMNTEAFF
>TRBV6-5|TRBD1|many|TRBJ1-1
TGTGCCAGCAGTTATAATGGACAGGTTGAAGCTTTCTTT
CASSYNGQVEAFF
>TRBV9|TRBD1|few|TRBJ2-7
TGTGCCAGCAGCTCGCAGGGGGTCGAGGAGCAGTACTTC
CASSSQGVEEQYF
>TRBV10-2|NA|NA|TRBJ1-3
TGCGCCAGCACCCTCGACTCTGGAAACACCATATATTTT
CASTLDSGNTIYF
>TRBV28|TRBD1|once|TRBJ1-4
TGTGCCAGCAGTCCTCCACCGGGACAGGGTGAGGTAAACGAAGAACTGTTTTTT
CASSPPPGQGEVNEELFF
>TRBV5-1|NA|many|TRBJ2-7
TGCGCCAGCACCTCAGGGACAAGCTCCACCTACGAGCAGTACTTC
CASTSGTSSTYEQYF
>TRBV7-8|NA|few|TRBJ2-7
TGTGCCAGCAGCCCCCCGCTGACAGGAGGTAGCTCCTACGAGCAGTACTTC
CASSPPLTGGSSYEQYF
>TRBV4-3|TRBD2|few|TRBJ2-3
TGCGCCAGCAGCCAAGACGAGCTAGCGGGAGTACCAGATACGCAGTATTTT
CASSQDELAGVPDTQYF
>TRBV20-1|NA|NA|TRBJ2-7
TGCAGTGCTAGAGATTTGGCGGGTTCTACCTACGAGCAGTACTTC
CSARDLAGSTYEQYF
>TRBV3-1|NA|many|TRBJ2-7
TGTGCCAGCAGCCGGGCTAGACACGGGCAGAGCCGTGCAGAGCAGTACTTC
CASSRARHGQSRAEQYF
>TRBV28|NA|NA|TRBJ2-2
TGTGCCAGCAGTCGTCTAGCGACTATGAAGAACACCGGGGAGCTGTTTTTT
CASSRLATMKNTGELFF
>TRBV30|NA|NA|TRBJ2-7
TGTGCCTGGAGTGTAAACGCCCACAACGAGCAGTACTTC
CAWSVNAHNEQYF
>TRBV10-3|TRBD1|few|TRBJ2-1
TGTGCCACCCAAGGGACAGGGGCTATGTGGAATGAGCAGTTCTTC
CATQGTGAMWNEQFF
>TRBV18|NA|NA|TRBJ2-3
TGTGCCAGCGCCTTAGTGAGCACAGATACGCAGTATTTT
CASALVSTDTQYF